This T cell receptor beta chain appears in the sequencing data of a study of shared clonotypes between healthy human individuals. Measured with immunoSEQ multiplex PCR; TCRdb has only the in-frame clones, and not every one. This sample has about 2.1 million clones, with roughly 95% found just once. Naive CD8 cells comprised CD45RO-negative, CCR7-positively selected cells, excluding terminally differentiated effector memory CD45RA+ cells. The CDR3 extends over 15 amino acids. The germline CDR1 and CDR2 sequences are SEHNR and FQNEAQ (reference sequence). Trimming left V 5 bases short and J 5 bases short, with 19 bases between.

V is TRBV7-9 and J is TRBJ2-7; D possibly corresponds to TRBD2 (6 bases). The clonotype was recovered from a man younger than 30 in good health. Some clones in this sample may be carry-over from other donors' samples. Sequenced sample: naive CD8+ T cells from PBMCs. The CDR3 DNA sequence: TGTGCCAGCAGCCCAATCTCAGGAGGGAACCACGAGCAGTACTTC. It codes for CASSPISGGNHEQYF.